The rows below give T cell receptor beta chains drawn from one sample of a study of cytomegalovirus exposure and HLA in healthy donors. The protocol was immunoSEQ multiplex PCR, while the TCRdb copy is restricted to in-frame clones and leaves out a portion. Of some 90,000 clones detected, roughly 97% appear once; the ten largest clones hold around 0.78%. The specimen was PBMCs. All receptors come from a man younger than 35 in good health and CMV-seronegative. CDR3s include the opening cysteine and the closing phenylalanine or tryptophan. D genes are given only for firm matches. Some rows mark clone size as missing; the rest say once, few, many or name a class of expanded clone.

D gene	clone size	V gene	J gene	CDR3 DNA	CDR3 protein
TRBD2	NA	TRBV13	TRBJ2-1	TGTGCCAGCAGCGACGGGCCGGGGGGATCCAATGAGCAGTTCTTC	CASSDGPGGSNEQFF
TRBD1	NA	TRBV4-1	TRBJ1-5	TGCGCCAGCAGCTTATTACAGGGGAGCAATCAGCCCCAGCATTTT	CASSLLQGSNQPQHF
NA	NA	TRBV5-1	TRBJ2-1	TGCGCCAGCAGCTTGGACAGGTACAATGAGCAGTTCTTC	CASSLDRYNEQFF
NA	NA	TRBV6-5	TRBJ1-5	TGTGCCAGCACACCGGGAAGGGGAGGAGATCAGCCCCAGCATTTT	CASTPGRGGDQPQHF
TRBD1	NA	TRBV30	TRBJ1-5	TGTGCCTGGAGCAATCAGAAAAGGACAGGACTCCCAATCCAGCCCCAGCATTTT	CAWSNQKRTGLPIQPQHF
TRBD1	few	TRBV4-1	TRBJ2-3	TGCGCCAGCAGCCAAAAGGGGGACAGGGGTGGTGATACGCAGTATTTT	CASSQKGDRGGDTQYF
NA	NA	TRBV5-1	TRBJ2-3	TGCGCCAGCAGCTTGGCGGAGGTTAGAGATACGCAGTATTTT	CASSLAEVRDTQYF
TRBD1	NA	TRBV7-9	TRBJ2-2	TGTGCCAGCAGCTCCCGGGACAGGGGGCTTGGCACCGGGGAGCTGTTTTTT	CASSSRDRGLGTGELFF
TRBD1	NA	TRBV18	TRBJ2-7	TGTGCCAGCTCACCACCCCTGGACAGGGGGGCCTACGAGCAGTACTTC	CASSPPLDRGAYEQYF
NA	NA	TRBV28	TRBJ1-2	TGTGCCACCCATCTTGGGAGGGCTGGCTACACCTTC	CATHLGRAGYTF
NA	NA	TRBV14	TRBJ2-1	TGTGCCAGCAGCCAAGAGGCAGGGAGGTCCTACAATGAGCAGTTCTTC	CASSQEAGRSYNEQFF
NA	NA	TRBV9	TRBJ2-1	TGTGCCAGCAGCGAGAGCACCGGGAGATCCTACAATGAGCAGTTCTTC	CASSESTGRSYNEQFF
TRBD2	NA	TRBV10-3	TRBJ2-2	TGTGCCAGCTACGGGGGGTTGGGAAGCACCGGGGAGCTGTTTTTT	CASYGGLGSTGELFF
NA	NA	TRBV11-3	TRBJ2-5	TGTGCCAGCAGCCTGACGCAGGTTCAAGAGACCCAGTACTTC	CASSLTQVQETQYF
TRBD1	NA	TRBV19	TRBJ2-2	TGTGCCAGTACGGGACAGGGTTTAGTCCACACCCCCGGGGAGCTGTTTTTT	CASTGQGLVHTPGELFF
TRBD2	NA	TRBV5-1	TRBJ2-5	TGCGCCAGCAGCTGGGACCGCCGTAGCGGGAGAGGGGAGACCCAGTACTTC	CASSWDRRSGRGETQYF
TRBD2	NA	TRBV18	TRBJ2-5	TGTGCCAGCTCACCACCAGTAGGAGGGAGGGATACGAGAGAGACCCAGTACTTC	CASSPPVGGRDTRETQYF
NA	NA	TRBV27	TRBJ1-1	TGTGCCAGCAGCCGAACAAGAGGGGAGGGCACTGAAGCTTTCTTT	CASSRTRGEGTEAFF
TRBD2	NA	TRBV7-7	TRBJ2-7	TGTGCTAGCAGCCCCGGGACTAGCGGGGCCTACGAGCAGTACTTC	CASSPGTSGAYEQYF
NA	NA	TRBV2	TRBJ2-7	TGTGCCAGCATAGAAGGCAGGGGCGGCGAGCAGTACTTC	CASIEGRGGEQYF
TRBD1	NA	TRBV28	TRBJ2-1	TGTGCCAGCAGCAACAACAGGGGGGCGCTCAATAAAGAGCAGTTCTTC	CASSNNRGALNKEQFF
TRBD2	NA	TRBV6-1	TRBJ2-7	TGTGCCAGCAGTGATCCCTGGGGGGGAGCCTCCTACGAGCAGTACTTC	CASSDPWGGASYEQYF
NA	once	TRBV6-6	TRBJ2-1	TGTGCCAGCAGTTACTCCAGGTCGATTCGTGAGCAGTTCTTC	CASSYSRSIREQFF
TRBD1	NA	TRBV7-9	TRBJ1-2	TGTGCCAGCAGAGACCGGGACAGTTACTATGGCTACACCTTC	CASRDRDSYYGYTF
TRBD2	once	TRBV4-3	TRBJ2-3	TGCGCCAGCAGCCGGGGACTAGCGGGAGCTGGAGATACGCAGTATTTT	CASSRGLAGAGDTQYF
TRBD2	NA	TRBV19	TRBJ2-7	TGTGCCAGTAGTATAGATCCAGTCGGGAGGTACGAGCAGTACTTC	CASSIDPVGRYEQYF
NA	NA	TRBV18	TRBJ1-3	TGTGCCAGCTCAGCGCCCGGGTCGCAGGGCCCTGGAAACACCATATATTTT	CASSAPGSQGPGNTIYF
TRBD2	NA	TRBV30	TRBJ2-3	TGTGCCTGGGGACTAGCGGATACGCAGTATTTT	CAWGLADTQYF
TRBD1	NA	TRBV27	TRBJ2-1	TGTGCCAGCAGTTTAAGGGGCCCGGGACAGAAATACAATGAGCAGTTCTTC	CASSLRGPGQKYNEQFF
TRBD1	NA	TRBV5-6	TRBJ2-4	TGTGCCAGCAGTTTATTCGACAGGGTGAGCAAAAACATTCAGTACTTC	CASSLFDRVSKNIQYF
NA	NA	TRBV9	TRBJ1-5	TGTGCCAGCAGCGTAGATCCGAGCGGGTATCAGCCCCAGCATTTT	CASSVDPSGYQPQHF
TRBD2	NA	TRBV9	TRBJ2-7	TGTGCCAGCAGCGTAAGCGGGAGGAGCTCCTACGAGCAGTACTTC	CASSVSGRSSYEQYF
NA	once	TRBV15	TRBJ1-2	TGTGCCACCAGCAGAGATCTTGGCTACACCTTC	CATSRDLGYTF
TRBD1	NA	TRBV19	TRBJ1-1	TGTGCCAGTAGTAGGCAGCCGGGACAGGGGTTCACTGAAGCTTTCTTT	CASSRQPGQGFTEAFF
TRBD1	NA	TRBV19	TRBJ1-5	TGTGCCAGTAGTATTCCCAGGGGGCCTGAGAATCAGCCCCAGCATTTT	CASSIPRGPENQPQHF
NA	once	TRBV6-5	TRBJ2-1	TGTGCCACGAGGCGGAGGAAGGAGTTCTTC	CATRRRKEFF
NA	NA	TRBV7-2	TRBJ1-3	TGTGCCAGCAGCTCCCAGGGCGGTGGAAACACCATATATTTT	CASSSQGGGNTIYF
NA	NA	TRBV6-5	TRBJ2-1	TGTGCCAGCAGTTACGACTGGCTACGATCTAACAATGAGCAGTTCTTC	CASSYDWLRSNNEQFF
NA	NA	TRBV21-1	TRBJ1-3	TGTGCCAGCAGGGGGGGACAGGGGGCTGGAAACACCATATATTTT	CASRGGQGAGNTIYF
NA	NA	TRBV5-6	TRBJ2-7	TGTGCCAGCAGCTCGCCTCTCTACCAAATAAGTCACGAGCAGTACTTC	CASSSPLYQISHEQYF